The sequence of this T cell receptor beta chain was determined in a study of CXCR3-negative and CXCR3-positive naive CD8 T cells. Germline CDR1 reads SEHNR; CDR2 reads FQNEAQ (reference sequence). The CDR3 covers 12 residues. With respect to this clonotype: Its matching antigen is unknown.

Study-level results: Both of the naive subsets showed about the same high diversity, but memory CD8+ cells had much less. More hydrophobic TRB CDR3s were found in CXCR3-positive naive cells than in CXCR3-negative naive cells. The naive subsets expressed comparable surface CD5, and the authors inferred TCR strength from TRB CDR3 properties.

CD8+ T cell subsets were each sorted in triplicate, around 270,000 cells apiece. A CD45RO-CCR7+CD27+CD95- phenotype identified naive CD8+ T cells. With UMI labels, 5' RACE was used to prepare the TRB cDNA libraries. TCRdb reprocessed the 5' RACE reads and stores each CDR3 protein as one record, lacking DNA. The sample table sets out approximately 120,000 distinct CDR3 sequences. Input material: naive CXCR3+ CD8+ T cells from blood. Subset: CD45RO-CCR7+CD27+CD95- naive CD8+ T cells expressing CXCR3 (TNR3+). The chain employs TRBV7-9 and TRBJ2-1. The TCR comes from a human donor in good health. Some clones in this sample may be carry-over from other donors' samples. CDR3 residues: CASSLVFNEQFF.